This record concerns one T cell receptor beta chain sequence. The data stem from a study of blood T cell repertoires in COVID-19. Turning to the study itself: Acute and convalescent COVID-19 specimens originated in the United States, Italy and Spain.

The protocol was immunoSEQ multiplex PCR, while the TCRdb copy is restricted to in-frame clones and leaves out a portion. The sample lists 150,000 to 200,000 clones; about 83% were seen once. The sequence was obtained from a man between 18 and 35 years old with active or convalescent COVID-19. The specimen sequenced was peripheral blood.

CDR3 protein: CASDRDNNQPQHF. The DNA for the CDR3 is TGTGCCAGCGACCGGGACAACAATCAGCCCCAGCATTTT. V and J are TRBV2 and TRBJ1-5; D might be TRBD1 (6 bases). V shed 8 bases and J shed 3 bases, with 11 bases lying between them. The CDR3 is 13 residues long. CDR1 SNHLY and CDR2 FYNNEI come from the germline V gene.